This T cell receptor (beta chain) was sequenced for a study of identical twins. A few counts support this clonotype. Its cognate antigen is unknown. Germline CDR1 is MNHEY and CDR2 is SVGAGI. Trimming at V came to 8 bases and at J to 5 bases, leaving 11 bases not matched to a gene. The CDR3 has 16 amino acids. A universal primer site was added by template switching, and unique molecular identifiers were carried by the cDNA. TCRdb re-derived calls from the 5' RACE reads in MiXCR, one entry per CDR3 protein. The sample yields around 370,000 distinct CDR3 sequences, around 9.7% seen once. The study, taken as a whole, reports: Model-predicted out-of-frame TCR alpha sharing fell below observed values in monozygotic twins. Memory repertoires lacked the insertion deficit that abundant cord blood beta clonotypes showed. Instead of following the same donors, the conclusions were based on cross-sectional statistical analysis.

Material for sequencing was naive T cells sorted from blood. The chain carries TRBV6-5 and TRBJ2-2; 10 positions agree with TRBD1. This TCR was recovered from a woman between 45 and 60 years old in good health. CDR3 in DNA: TGTGCCAGCGGCTACTTAGGGACAGGGGTTACCGGGGAGCTGTTTTTT. Encoded protein: CASGYLGTGVTGELFF.